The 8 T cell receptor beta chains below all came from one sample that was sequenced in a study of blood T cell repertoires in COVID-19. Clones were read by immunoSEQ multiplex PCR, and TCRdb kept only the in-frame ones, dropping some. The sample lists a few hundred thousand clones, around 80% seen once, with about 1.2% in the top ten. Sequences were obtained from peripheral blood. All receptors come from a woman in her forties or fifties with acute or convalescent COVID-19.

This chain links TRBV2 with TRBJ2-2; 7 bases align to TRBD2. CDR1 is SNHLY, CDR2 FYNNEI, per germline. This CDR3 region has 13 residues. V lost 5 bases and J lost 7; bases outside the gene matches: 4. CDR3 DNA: TGTGCCAGCAGTCTAGCGGACTACGGGGAGCTGTTTTTT. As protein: CASSLADYGELFF.

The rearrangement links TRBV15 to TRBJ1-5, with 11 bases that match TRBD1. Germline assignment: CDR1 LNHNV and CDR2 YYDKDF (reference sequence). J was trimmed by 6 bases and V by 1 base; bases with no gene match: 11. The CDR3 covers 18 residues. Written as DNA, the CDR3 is TGTGCCACCAGCAGAGGAACCTTCGGACAGGGGGCAGCTCAGCCCCAGCATTTT. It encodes CATSRGTFGQGAAQPQHF.

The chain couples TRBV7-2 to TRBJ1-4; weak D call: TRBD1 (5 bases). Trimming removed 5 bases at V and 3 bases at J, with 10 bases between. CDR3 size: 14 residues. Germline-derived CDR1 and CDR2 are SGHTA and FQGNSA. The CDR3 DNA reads TGTGCCAGCAGCCCCGGGGGGGCTAATGAAAAACTGTTTTTT. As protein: CASSPGGANEKLFF.

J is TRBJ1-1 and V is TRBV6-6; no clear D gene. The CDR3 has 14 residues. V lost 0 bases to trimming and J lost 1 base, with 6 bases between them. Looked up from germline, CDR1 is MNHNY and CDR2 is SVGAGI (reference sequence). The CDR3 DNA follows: TGTGCCAGCAGTTACTCGTTCGGGAACACTGAAGCTTTCTTT. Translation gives CASSYSFGNTEAFF.

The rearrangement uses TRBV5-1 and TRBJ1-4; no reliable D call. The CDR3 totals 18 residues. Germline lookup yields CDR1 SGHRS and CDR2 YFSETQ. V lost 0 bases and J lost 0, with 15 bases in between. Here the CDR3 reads CASSLGVGGYATNEKLFF. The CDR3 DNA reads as TGCGCCAGCAGCTTGGGAGTAGGAGGCTATGCAACTAATGAAAAACTGTTTTTT.

CDR3 protein: CASSSSGETQYF. The CDR3 coding sequence is TGTGCCAGTAGTTCTAGCGGAGAGACCCAGTACTTC. V and J are TRBV13 and TRBJ2-5; 7 bases align to TRBD2. The germline gives CDR1 PRHDT, CDR2 FYEKMQ (reference sequence). Trimming at V came to 9 bases and at J to 4 bases, leaving 5 bases not matched to a gene. The length of the CDR3 is 12 residues.

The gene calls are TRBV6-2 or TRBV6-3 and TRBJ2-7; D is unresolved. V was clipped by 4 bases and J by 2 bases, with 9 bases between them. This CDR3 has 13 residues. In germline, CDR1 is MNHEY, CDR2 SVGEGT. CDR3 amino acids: CASSWAVTYEQYF. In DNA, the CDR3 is TGTGCCAGCAGTTGGGCAGTTACCTACGAGCAGTACTTC.

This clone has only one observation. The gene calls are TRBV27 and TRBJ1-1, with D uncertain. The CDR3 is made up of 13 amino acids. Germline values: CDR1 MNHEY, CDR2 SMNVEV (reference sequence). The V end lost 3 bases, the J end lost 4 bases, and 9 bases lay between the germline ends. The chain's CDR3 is CASSLNLGTEAFF. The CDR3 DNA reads TGTGCCAGCAGTTTGAATCTCGGCACTGAAGCTTTCTTT.